This T cell receptor (beta chain) was captured by sequencing in a study of shared T cell receptors in the human thymus. Clones were read by immunoSEQ multiplex PCR, and TCRdb kept only the in-frame ones, dropping some. Counted here are around 67,000 clones, more than 90% occurring once; the ten biggest clones make up roughly 0.033%. Trimming took off 1 base at V and 7 bases at J, with 13 bases between the two ends. There are 14 residues in the CDR3. Per germline, CDR1 SGHTA and CDR2 FQGNSA. The source is a human donor. The sequencing sample was made of thymocytes. The chain recombines TRBV7-2 with TRBJ1-1; D is possibly TRBD1 (5 bases). This chain's CDR3 is CASSLEGQRSEAFF. The CDR3 nucleotides are TGTGCCAGCAGCTTAGAGGGGCAGAGGAGTGAAGCTTTCTTT.